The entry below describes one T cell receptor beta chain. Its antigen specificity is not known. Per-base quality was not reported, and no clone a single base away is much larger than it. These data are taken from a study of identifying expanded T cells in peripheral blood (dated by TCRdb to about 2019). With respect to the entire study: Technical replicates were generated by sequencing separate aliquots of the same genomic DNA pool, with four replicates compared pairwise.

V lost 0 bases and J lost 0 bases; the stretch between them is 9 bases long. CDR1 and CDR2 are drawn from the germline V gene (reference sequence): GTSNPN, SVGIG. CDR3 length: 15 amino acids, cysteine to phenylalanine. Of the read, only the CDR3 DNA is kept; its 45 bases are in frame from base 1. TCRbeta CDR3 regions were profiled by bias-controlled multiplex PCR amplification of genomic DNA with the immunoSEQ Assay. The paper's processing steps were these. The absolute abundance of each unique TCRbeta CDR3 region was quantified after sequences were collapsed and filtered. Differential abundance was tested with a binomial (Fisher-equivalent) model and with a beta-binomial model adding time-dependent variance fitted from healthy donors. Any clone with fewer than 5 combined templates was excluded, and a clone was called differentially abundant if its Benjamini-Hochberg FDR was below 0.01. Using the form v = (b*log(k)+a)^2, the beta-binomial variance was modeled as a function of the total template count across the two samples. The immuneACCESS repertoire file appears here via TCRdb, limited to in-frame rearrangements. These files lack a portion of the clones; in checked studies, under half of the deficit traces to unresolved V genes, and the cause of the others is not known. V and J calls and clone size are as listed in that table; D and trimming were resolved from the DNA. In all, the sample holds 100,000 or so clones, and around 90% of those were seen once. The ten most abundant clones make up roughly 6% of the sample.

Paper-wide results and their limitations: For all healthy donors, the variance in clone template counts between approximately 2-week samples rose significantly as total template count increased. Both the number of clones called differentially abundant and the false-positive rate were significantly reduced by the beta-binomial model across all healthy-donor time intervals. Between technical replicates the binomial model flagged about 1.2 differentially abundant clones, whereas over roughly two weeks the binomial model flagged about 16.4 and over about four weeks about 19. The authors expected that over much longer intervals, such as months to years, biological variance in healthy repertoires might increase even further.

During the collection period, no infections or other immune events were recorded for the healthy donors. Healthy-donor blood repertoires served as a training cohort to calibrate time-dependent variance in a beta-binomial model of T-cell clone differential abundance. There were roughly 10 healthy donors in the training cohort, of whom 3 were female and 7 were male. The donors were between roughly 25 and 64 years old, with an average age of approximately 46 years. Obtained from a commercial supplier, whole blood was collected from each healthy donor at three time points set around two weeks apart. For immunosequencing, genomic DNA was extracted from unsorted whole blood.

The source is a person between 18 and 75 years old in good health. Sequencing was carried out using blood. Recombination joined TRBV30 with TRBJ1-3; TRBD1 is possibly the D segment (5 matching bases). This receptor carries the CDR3 CAWSVLGDSGNTIYF. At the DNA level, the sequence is TGTGCCTGGAGTGTACTGGGGGACTCTGGAAACACCATATATTTT.